One sample yielded the 14 T cell receptor beta chains listed below, sequenced in a study of CD8 T cells in Susac syndrome. Random hexamers served to reverse transcribe roughly 0.5 to 1 ug RNA. TCRdb itself ran the immunoSEQ multiplex PCR reads through MiXCR, one entry per CDR3 protein. The profile shows 170,000 or so distinct CDR3 sequences, 95% to 96% of them singletons. Sequenced input: CD4+ T cells from PBMCs. These receptors were collected from a human donor with Susac syndrome.

The chain carries TRBV6-6 and TRBJ1-2; a weak D match, TRBD1 (5 bases). The germline V and J ends were trimmed by 6 bases and 4 bases, with 12 bases remaining between them. Germline V gene lookup returns CDR1 MNHNY and CDR2 SVGAGI (reference sequence). CDR3 length equals 13 residues. The CDR3 region has the DNA TGTGCCAGCAGGGGGACGTCGGGCTATGGCTACACCTTC. Encoded protein: CASRGTSGYGYTF.

The chain links TRBV24-1 to TRBJ2-5; D remains ambiguous. The CDR3 length is 15 residues. From germline, CDR1 is KGHDR and CDR2 SFDVKD. V was trimmed by 3 bases and J by 5 bases, leaving 15 bases between them. Here the CDR3 reads CATSDPDTPGETQYF. The CDR3 nucleotides are TGTGCCACCAGTGATCCTGACACTCCCGGGGAGACCCAGTACTTC.

CDR3: CASSLGGGLDSPLHF. CDR3 DNA: TGTGCCAGCAGCTTAGGAGGAGGATTGGATTCACCCCTCCACTTT. This chain links TRBV7-9 with TRBJ1-6; D is uncertain. The CDR3 sequence is 15 residues long. Germline V CDR1 and CDR2: SEHNR, FQNEAQ (reference sequence). Trimming removed 1 base from V and 8 bases from J, with 12 bases in between.

J is TRBJ1-1 and V is TRBV28; weak D call: TRBD1 (6 bases). Germline values: CDR1 MDHEN, CDR2 SYDVKM. V dropped 3 bases and J dropped 11 bases, with 10 bases sitting between them. The CDR3 contains 11 residues. Here the CDR3 DNA reads TGTGCCAGCAGTTTCCGGGACAACGCTTTCTTT. Amino acids: CASSFRDNAFF.

The V and J genes are TRBV5-1 and TRBJ2-1; a weak D match, TRBD2 (6 bases). The germline V gene has CDR1 SGHRS and CDR2 YFSETQ. Trimming removed 2 bases at V and 8 bases at J, with 17 bases between. The CDR3 has 15 residues. CDR3 bases: TGCGCCAGCAGCTTCGGGGGAGAAGTCTGGCATGAGCAGTTCTTC. Its translation is CASSFGGEVWHEQFF. The variable domain in full, completed from reference TRBV5-1 and TRBJ2-1, reads KAGVTQTPRYLIKTRGQQVTLSCSPISGHRSVSWYQQTPGQGLQFLFEYFSETQRNKGNFPGRFSGRQFSNSRSEMNVSTLELGDSALYLCASSFGGEVWHEQFFGPGTRLTVL.

This sequence joins TRBV7-9 and TRBJ2-5, with 8 bases matching TRBD1. This CDR3 comprises 14 residues. Germline V lookup: CDR1 SEHNR, CDR2 FQNEAQ (reference sequence). V was clipped by 5 bases and J by 1 base; unmatched bases: 3. CDR3 in DNA: TGTGCCAGCAGCGTAGGACAGGGCCAAGAGACCCAGTACTTC. Residues: CASSVGQGQETQYF.

J is TRBJ2-1 and V is TRBV20-1; D is unclear. Germline V lookup: CDR1 DFQATT, CDR2 SNEGSKA (reference sequence). This CDR3 is 12 amino acids long. The V end was cut by 5 bases, the J end by 6 bases, with 11 bases between. Here the CDR3 DNA reads TGCAGTGCTCCGACGGTCGGCAATGAGCAGTTCTTC. Protein product: CSAPTVGNEQFF.

The chain links TRBV19 to TRBJ2-5; D possibly matches TRBD1 or TRBD2 (5 bases each). Between the trimmed V and J ends, which lost 1 base and 3 bases, there was a span of 12 bases. CDR3 size: 15 residues. CDR1 is LNHDA, CDR2 SQIVND, per germline (reference sequence). The CDR3 region is CASSIGSGTKETQYF. Here the CDR3 DNA reads TGTGCCAGTAGTATAGGGTCCGGGACCAAAGAGACCCAGTACTTC.

This chain joins TRBV6-5 and TRBJ1-2; D ambiguous. The V and J ends lost 7 bases and 8 bases respectively, with 20 bases between them. There are 14 residues in the CDR3. CDR1 and CDR2 from the germline V gene are MNHEY and SVGAGI. The CDR3 loop reads CASINSGDKEGYTF. Written as DNA, the CDR3 is TGTGCCAGCATCAACTCCGGGGATAAAGAGGGCTACACCTTC.

The V and J genes are TRBV9 and TRBJ2-1, with D perhaps given as TRBD1 or TRBD2 (5 bases each). The germline CDR1 and CDR2 sequences are SGDLS and YYNGEE. Trimming left V 0 bases short and J 10 bases short, with 17 bases between. The CDR3 extends over 15 amino acids. The CDR3 DNA follows: TGTGCCAGCAGCGTAGATGGGTGGGGGTTGGGGGAGCAGTTCTTC. Its protein product is CASSVDGWGLGEQFF.

The J gene is TRBJ1-1, the V gene TRBV30; possibly TRBD1 for D (5 bases). The CDR3 loop spans 13 amino acids. Per the germline V gene, CDR1 is GTSNPN and CDR2 is SVGIG (reference sequence). V was trimmed by 3 bases and J by 2 bases, leaving 10 bases between them. CDR3: CAWSGGPNTEAFF. The CDR3 nucleotides read TGTGCCTGGAGCGGGGGACCCAACACTGAAGCTTTCTTT.

The chain links TRBV29-1 to TRBJ1-1, with 7 bases that match TRBD1. The CDR3 extends over 11 amino acids. J was trimmed by 7 bases and V by 6 bases; bases with no gene match: 5. Per the germline V gene, CDR1 is SQVTM and CDR2 is ANQGSEA. CDR3 DNA sequence: TGCAGCGTGGCAGGGGGGGTTGAAGCTTTCTTT. Its translation: CSVAGGVEAFF.

The rearrangement joins TRBV28 to TRBJ1-2, with no clear D. The CDR3 is 12 residues long. Germline lookup yields CDR1 MDHEN and CDR2 SYDVKM. With 4 bases removed from V and 8 bases from J, the gap between germline ends came to 11 bases. CDR3 protein: CASSSTREGYTF. Here the CDR3 DNA reads TGTGCCAGCAGTTCCACGCGGGAGGGCTACACCTTC.

This chain joins TRBV15 and TRBJ2-1; D remains ambiguous. With 5 bases removed from V and 5 bases from J, the gap between germline ends came to 10 bases. The germline gives CDR1 LNHNV, CDR2 YYDKDF (reference sequence). The CDR3 consists of 13 residues. CDR3 sequence reads: CATSGIRDNEQFF. Here the CDR3 DNA reads TGTGCCACCAGCGGAATTCGGGACAATGAGCAGTTCTTC.